A single sample is the source of the 14 T cell receptor beta chains below, sequenced in a study of CD8 T cells in ankylosing spondylitis. TCRdb fed the 5' RACE reads into MiXCR, producing one record per CDR3 protein. The table has approximately 300,000 distinct CDR3 sequences, less than 25% seen once; the top ten hold 3.5%. Sequenced: blood, either unsorted or a sorted T cell fraction (not recorded which). These receptors originate from a female donor with ankylosing spondylitis or in good health (not recorded which).

The rearrangement links TRBV29-1 to TRBJ1-4, with a possible D match to TRBD1 (5 bases). In germline, CDR1 is SQVTM, CDR2 ANQGSEA. The CDR3 spans 15 residues. The germline V and J ends were trimmed by 4 bases and 4 bases, with 16 bases remaining between them. The CDR3 DNA follows: TGCAGCGTTGTGGGGGTTTCGGGGAGTAATGAAAAACTGTTTTTT. It codes for CSVVGVSGSNEKLFF.

This clonotype has more than one count but fewer than ten. The chain has TRBV6-1 and TRBJ2-7; 7 positions agree with TRBD1. V was clipped by 6 bases and J by 1 base; unmatched bases: 18. Germline V lookup: CDR1 MNHNS, CDR2 SASEGT. The CDR3 has 18 amino acids. This CDR3 is CASSRRTGGRSPSYEQYF. The DNA of the CDR3 is TGTGCCAGCAGCCGACGGACAGGCGGTAGGTCCCCATCCTACGAGCAGTACTTC.

The chain uses TRBV2 and TRBJ2-2; TRBD2 agrees at 8 bases. Germline trimming cut 2 bases from V and 3 bases from J; bases unmatched to any gene: 2. This CDR3 is 15 amino acids long. Germline V CDR1 and CDR2: SNHLY, FYNNEI. The CDR3 DNA follows: TGTGCCAGCAGTGAATTCGGGGGGGACACCGGGGAGCTGTTTTTT. Translating gives CASSEFGGDTGELFF.

This clonotype was detected ten times or more. The rearrangement uses TRBV7-2 and TRBJ2-3; perhaps TRBD1 as D (5 bases). Germline V CDR1 and CDR2: SGHTA, FQGNSA. The V gene lost 2 bases and the J gene lost 0 bases, with 9 bases spanning the gap. The CDR3 runs to 15 residues. DNA of the CDR3: TGTGCCAGCAGCTTATGGGGCGGTAGCACAGATACGCAGTATTTT. Its translation is CASSLWGGSTDTQYF. The whole variable domain, remainder taken from reference TRBV7-2 and TRBJ2-3, is GAGVSQSPSNKVTEKGKDVELRCDPISGHTALYWYRQSLGQGLEFLIYFQGNSAPDKSGLPSDRFSAERTGGSVSTLTIQRTQQEDSAVYLCASSLWGGSTDTQYFGPGTRLTVL.

In this sample, this clonotype turned up many times. The chain couples TRBV7-9 to TRBJ2-3, with 10 bases fitting TRBD2. Losses at the gene ends were 11 bases for V and 4 bases for J; bases not matched to a gene: 9. Germline V CDR1 and CDR2: SEHNR, FQNEAQ (reference sequence). CDR3 length equals 14 residues. The CDR3 reads CAGEREGASDTQYF. Here the CDR3 DNA reads TGTGCCGGTGAGCGGGAGGGGGCCTCAGATACGCAGTATTTT. The full variable domain, its missing parts supplied by reference TRBV7-9 and TRBJ2-3, is DTGVSQNPRHKITKRGQNVTFRCDPISEHNRLYWYRQTLGQGPEFLTYFQNEAQLEKSRLLSDRFSAERPKGSFSTLEIQRTEQGDSAMYLCAGEREGASDTQYFGPGTRLTVL.

This clonotype was detected a few times. The chain combines TRBV10-3 with TRBJ2-5; possibly TRBD1 or TRBD2 for D (6 bases each). This CDR3 contains 13 residues. Per germline, CDR1 ENHRY and CDR2 SYGVKD. V gave up 3 bases and J gave up 5 bases, with 10 bases separating them. The CDR3 nucleotides are TGTGCCATCAGTGAAGGGGGGCCCGAGACCCAGTACTTC. This encodes CAISEGGPETQYF.

The rearrangement uses TRBV20-1 and TRBJ2-5; tentatively, D is TRBD2 (6 bases). Per the germline V gene, CDR1 is DFQATT and CDR2 is SNEGSKA (reference sequence). The CDR3 runs to 13 residues. The V gene lost 5 bases and the J gene lost 9 bases, with 19 bases spanning the gap. The CDR3 DNA is TGCAGTGCTTCCGGGACTGCAAGATTGTCCCAGTACTTC. Its translation is CSASGTARLSQYF.

This clonotype has just a few counts. At one end, the junction sequence differs from germline, possibly due to a read error. This rearrangement joins TRBV7-3 to TRBJ2-3; 8 bases fit TRBD2. The CDR3 has 17 amino acids. Germline assignment: CDR1 SGHTA and CDR2 FQGTGA. In DNA, the CDR3 is TGTTCCAGCAGCCGAGGGGAAGTAGCGGGGACCACAGATACGCAGTATTTT. Protein sequence: CSSSRGEVAGTTDTQYF.

This rearrangement joins TRBV5-1 to TRBJ2-3; D gene uncertain. Trimming stripped 4 bases from V and 5 bases from J, with 11 bases between. Germline V CDR1 and CDR2: SGHRS, YFSETQ. The CDR3 is made up of 13 amino acids. The CDR3 loop is CASSPLLQDTQYF. CDR3 in DNA: TGCGCCAGCAGCCCCCTATTACAAGATACGCAGTATTTT.

CDR3 sequence: CASSSAGSTQYF. CDR3 coding DNA: TGTGCCAGCAGCTCCGCAGGTAGTACGCAGTATTTT. The rearrangement uses TRBV7-2 and TRBJ2-3; D is ambiguous. This CDR3 comprises 12 residues. The germline CDR1 and CDR2 sequences are SGHTA and FQGNSA. V shed 4 bases and J shed 8 bases, with 10 bases lying between them. Full variable domain (missing parts from reference TRBV7-2 and TRBJ2-3): GAGVSQSPSNKVTEKGKDVELRCDPISGHTALYWYRQSLGQGLEFLIYFQGNSAPDKSGLPSDRFSAERTGGSVSTLTIQRTQQEDSAVYLCASSSAGSTQYFGPGTRLTVL.

The gene calls are TRBV7-6 and TRBJ2-3; either TRBD1 or TRBD2 may fit D (5 bases each). The CDR3 is 13 amino acids. Trimming pared 5 bases from V and 13 bases from J, leaving 19 bases between. Germline CDR1 and CDR2: SGHVS and FNYEAQ. CDR3 loop: CASSRLGRPPKYF. The CDR3 DNA reads as TGTGCCAGCAGCCGGCTGGGACGGCCCCCTAAGTATTTT.

This clonotype has a count of ten or more. This chain links TRBV29-1 with TRBJ2-7, with D tentatively TRBD2 (5 bases). CDR1 and CDR2 from the germline V gene are SQVTM and ANQGSEA. CDR3 length: 14 amino acids. V lost 4 bases and J lost 2, with 15 bases in between. The CDR3 is CSVVKREKAYEQYF. The CDR3 DNA follows: TGCAGCGTTGTTAAGAGGGAGAAAGCCTACGAGCAGTACTTC.

This clonotype was observed at least ten times. Compared with germline, one end of the junction differs, possibly owing to a read error. The chain carries TRBV9 and TRBJ2-7, with TRBD2 matching 10 bases. Germline assignment: CDR1 SGDLS and CDR2 YYNGEE. The CDR3 runs to 11 residues. CDR3 in amino acids: CASSGTSGKTF. CDR3 DNA: TGTGCCAGCAGCGGAACTAGCGGGAAGACCTTC.

This clonotype was seen repeatedly, ten times or more. The CDR3 coding sequence is TGTGCCAGCAGCCCGTTAGCGGGAGGGTCCTACGAGCAGTACTTC. Its translation: CASSPLAGGSYEQYF. V gene TRBV7-2 combines with J gene TRBJ2-7; 11 bases match TRBD2. The CDR3 length is 15 residues. Trimming at V came to 5 bases and at J to 1 base, leaving 4 bases not matched to a gene. CDR1 is SGHTA and CDR2 is FQGNSA in the germline V gene.